This T cell receptor beta chain derives from a study of human T cells and chemical hapten exposure. Points from the study as a whole: DPC sensitization left the count of TCRs above 1 in 1000 unchanged.

The V end was cut by 3 bases, the J end by 2 bases, with 16 bases between. From germline, CDR1 is SQVTM and CDR2 ANQGSEA. The CDR3 sequence is 15 residues long. Individual cDNA molecules in this library carried unique molecular identifiers. TCRdb re-derived calls from the RACE reads in MiXCR, one entry per CDR3 protein. This sample has some 87,000 distinct CDR3 sequences, with under 13% found just once. In the case of this clonotype: Its target is not known.

Time point in this sample: patch test 1, 2 weeks after DPC sensitization. Treatment here: therapeutic diphenylcyclopropenone sensitization with weekly scalp DPC. Alopecia patients deemed DPC-suitable, aged 18 to 70, excluding pregnancy. Sample: whole blood, taken in connection with sensitization to the hapten diphenylcyclopropenone (DPC). V usage is TRBV29-1 and J usage is TRBJ2-5; possibly TRBD1 or TRBD2 for D (5 bases each). This receptor was obtained from a woman aged 45-59 years with alopecia areata. Some clones in this sample may be carry-over from other donors' samples. The DNA of the CDR3 is TGCAGCGTTGAGGGGCCGGGGTCGTCGCAAGAGACCCAGTACTTC. Translation: CSVEGPGSSQETQYF.